This T cell receptor (beta chain) stems from a study of technical replicates of blood from several donors. Clones were sequenced by immunoSEQ multiplex PCR, and TCRdb holds only the in-frame ones, with some missing. The sample contains about 75,000 clones, approximately 96% of which appear only once. The TCR was taken from a human donor in good health. Sequencing was done on a sample of T cells isolated from PBMCs.

This chain's CDR3 is CASSLVFGGSNYGYTF. Written as DNA, the CDR3 is TGTGCCAGCAGCTTGGTGTTCGGGGGGTCTAACTATGGCTACACCTTC. The rearrangement uses TRBV5-8 and TRBJ1-2; D perhaps matches TRBD1 (5 bases). The ends were cut back, 0 bases at V and 0 bases at J, with 12 bases in the middle. Germline V lookup: CDR1 SGHTS, CDR2 YDEGEE. The CDR3 contains 16 residues.